These 26 T cell receptor beta chains came from one sample sequenced in a study of blood T cell repertoires in COVID-19. Using immunoSEQ multiplex PCR, the repertoire was profiled, and TCRdb retains in-frame clones only, with some absent. The sample has around 140,000 clones, roughly 76% seen once. The specimen sequenced was peripheral blood. The receptors come from a woman in her forties or fifties with active or convalescent COVID-19.

This clone was recorded only once. V is TRBV4-3 and J is TRBJ2-7; 8 nucleotides line up with TRBD2. Germline V lookup: CDR1 LGHNA, CDR2 YSLEER. This CDR3 comprises 20 residues. V lost 0 bases and J lost 5; bases outside the gene matches: 21. The CDR3 DNA is TGCGCCAGCAGCCAAGATCGGGGGGGACGGTGGGAGGTGCGATCCAACGAGCAGTACTTC. It encodes CASSQDRGGRWEVRSNEQYF.

This rearrangement joins TRBV18 to TRBJ1-1, with D unclear. The CDR3 contains 13 residues. V shed 2 bases and J shed 7 bases, with 11 bases lying between them. Germline CDR1 reads KGHSH; CDR2 reads LQKENI. CDR3 amino acids: CASSPYETNEAFF. The CDR3 nucleotides are TGTGCCAGCTCACCATATGAGACAAATGAAGCTTTCTTT.

This clone was detected only a few times. V and J are TRBV25-1 and TRBJ2-7; 7 bases fit TRBD1. The junction had 5 bases not matched to a gene; V was cut back by 6 bases and J by 3 bases. The V gene's germline CDR1 is MGHDK and CDR2 SYGVNS. This CDR3 contains 13 residues. The CDR3 loop reads CASRRGTDYEQYF. The CDR3, as DNA: TGTGCCAGCAGACGAGGGACAGACTACGAGCAGTACTTC.

The chain has TRBV9 and TRBJ1-3, with D possibly being TRBD1 (6 bases). Trimming took off 2 bases at V and 0 bases at J, with 15 bases between the two ends. Germline V gene data show CDR1 as SGDLS and CDR2 as YYNGEE. This CDR3 region has 17 residues. CDR3 coding DNA: TGTGCCAGCAGCGTCAACTTGGCGGACAGCTCTGGAAACACCATATATTTT. Translating it yields CASSVNLADSSGNTIYF.

This rearrangement joins TRBV7-8 to TRBJ1-1; D is ambiguous. V was clipped by 1 base and J by 1 base, with 19 bases between them. CDR1 is SGHVS and CDR2 is FQNEAQ in the germline V gene. CDR3 size: 18 residues. The CDR3 DNA sequence: TGTGCCAGCAGCTTAGTATTTTTGGCTCCCCGGGGGAACACTGAAGCTTTCTTT. Its translation: CASSLVFLAPRGNTEAFF.

The chain combines TRBV7-9 with TRBJ2-1, with 11 bases fitting TRBD2. With V trimmed by 7 bases and J by 8 bases, 10 bases remained unmatched. CDR1 and CDR2 (germline): SEHNR, FQNEAQ (reference sequence). This CDR3 region has 15 residues. CDR3 coding DNA: TGTGCCAGCACCCCAGAGGGACTAGCGGTCGATGAGCAGTTCTTC. As protein: CASTPEGLAVDEQFF.

The rearrangement joins TRBV6-6 to TRBJ1-3; D unclear. The CDR3 has 12 amino acids. Germline CDR1 MNHNY, CDR2 SVGAGI (reference sequence). Trimming left V 8 bases short and J 0 bases short, with 5 bases between. CDR3 sequence reads: CASQDSGNTIYF. The CDR3 bases are TGTGCCAGCCAGGACTCTGGAAACACCATATATTTT.

The chain is built from TRBV24-1 and TRBJ2-7; D perhaps matches TRBD2 (7 bases). CDR1 is KGHDR and CDR2 is SFDVKD in the germline V gene. The CDR3 loop spans 12 amino acids. The ends were cut back, 9 bases at V and 6 bases at J, with 14 bases in the middle. The chain's CDR3 is CATARGAFEQYF. For the CDR3, the DNA is TGTGCCACCGCCCGGGGGGCCTTCGAGCAGTACTTC.

The gene calls are TRBV2 and TRBJ1-5, with D tentatively TRBD1 (5 bases). Trimming shortened V by 8 bases and J by 7 bases, and 18 bases separated the two germline ends. The CDR3 spans 14 residues. CDR1 SNHLY and CDR2 FYNNEI come from the germline V gene. The CDR3 DNA reads as TGTGCCAGCGGGGCGGGGGTTTGGTCCCAGCCCCAGCATTTT. Amino acids: CASGAGVWSQPQHF.

The genes are TRBV20-1 and TRBJ2-3, with D possibly being TRBD2 (6 bases). This CDR3 region has 11 residues. The V end was cut by 8 bases, the J end by 5 bases, with 11 bases between. Germline CDR1 and CDR2: DFQATT and SNEGSKA (reference sequence). CDR3 bases: TGCAGTCTCGGGGGTGGAGATACGCAGTATTTT. Its translation is CSLGGGDTQYF.

This clone has just a few counts. At the DNA level, this CDR3 is encoded by other sequences in the same sample as well. The chain recombines TRBV28 with TRBJ1-2; 12 bases are shared with TRBD1. Germline V gene data show CDR1 as MDHEN and CDR2 as SYDVKM. J gave up 3 bases and V 8 bases, and 7 bases lay outside the gene matches. The CDR3 runs to 15 residues. This CDR3 reads CASRDRGRRDYGYTF. The CDR3 nucleotides are TGTGCCAGCCGGGACAGGGGGCGAAGGGACTATGGCTACACCTTC.

The chain has TRBV2 and TRBJ2-3, with D hard to call. Trimming removed 7 bases from V and 5 bases from J, with 7 bases in between. Germline V gene lookup returns CDR1 SNHLY and CDR2 FYNNEI. This CDR3 is 11 amino acids long. The CDR3 sequence is CASTKVDTQYF. The CDR3 coding sequence is TGTGCCAGCACTAAAGTAGATACGCAGTATTTT.

V usage is TRBV6-5 and J usage is TRBJ1-2; D uncertain. This CDR3 region has 14 residues. V lost 5 bases to trimming and J lost 4 bases, with 14 bases between them. Germline values: CDR1 MNHEY, CDR2 SVGAGI. This CDR3 is CASSPFDTTYGYTF. DNA of the CDR3: TGTGCCAGCAGTCCCTTTGACACGACCTATGGCTACACCTTC.

The chain combines TRBV27 with TRBJ2-1; TRBD2 aligns across 9 bases. There are 19 residues in the CDR3. V shed 2 bases and J 0 bases; nucleotides not matched to a gene: 11. Germline V gene data show CDR1 as MNHEY and CDR2 as SMNVEV (reference sequence). The CDR3 sequence is CASSLRVPLAGLSYNEQFF. For the CDR3, the DNA is TGTGCCAGCAGTTTAAGGGTACCCCTAGCGGGACTCTCCTACAATGAGCAGTTCTTC.

The rearrangement links TRBV6-5 to TRBJ1-6, with D possibly being TRBD1 (5 bases). Trimming removed 5 bases at V and 7 bases at J, with 12 bases between. Looked up from germline, CDR1 is MNHEY and CDR2 is SVGAGI. The CDR3 sequence is 14 residues long. DNA for the CDR3: TGTGCCAGCAGTCCACAGGCTGGGAATTCACCCCTCCACTTT. Amino acid sequence: CASSPQAGNSPLHF.

The sample holds one count of this clone. V is TRBV3-1 (or the pseudogene TRBV3-2) and J is TRBJ1-1; no clear D gene. Germline values: CDR1 LGHDT, CDR2 YNNKEL (reference sequence). This CDR3 is 18 amino acids long. Trimming stripped 4 bases from V and 4 bases from J, with 25 bases between. The CDR3 region has the DNA TGTGCCAGCAGCCCCAATTCAGCGTCCCCCATCGGCCTCACTGAAGCTTTCTTT. This sequence encodes CASSPNSASPIGLTEAFF.

This sequence joins TRBV19 and TRBJ1-2, with D possibly matching TRBD1 (5 bases). V lost 8 bases and J 5 bases, leaving 27 bases between the germline ends. The CDR3 spans 17 residues. Germline CDR1 is LNHDA and CDR2 is SQIVND (reference sequence). CDR3 region: CASEPAGSGRRWYGYTF. CDR3 coding DNA: TGTGCCAGTGAACCCGCGGGGTCGGGACGAAGATGGTATGGCTACACCTTC.

The chain uses TRBV14 and TRBJ2-2; TRBD2 might be the D (5 bases). The CDR3 runs to 16 residues. Germline-derived CDR1 and CDR2 are SGHDN and FVKESK. The V gene lost 4 bases and the J gene lost 0 bases, with 12 bases spanning the gap. The CDR3 region has the DNA TGTGCCAGCAGCCGTCTAGCAGCAACGAACACCGGGGAGCTGTTTTTT. This translates into CASSRLAATNTGELFF.

V gene TRBV7-2 combines with J gene TRBJ2-2; D call uncertain. This CDR3 contains 14 residues. V dropped 6 bases and J dropped 0 bases, with 8 bases sitting between them. The germline gives CDR1 SGHTA, CDR2 FQGNSA. The CDR3 nucleotides are TGTGCCAGCAGGCGCCAGGCGAACACCGGGGAGCTGTTTTTT. Encoded protein: CASRRQANTGELFF. Complete variable domain (other parts from reference TRBV7-2 and TRBJ2-2): GAGVSQSPSNKVTEKGKDVELRCDPISGHTALYWYRQSLGQGLEFLIYFQGNSAPDKSGLPSDRFSAERTGGSVSTLTIQRTQQEDSAVYLCASRRQANTGELFFGEGSRLTVL.

The chain uses TRBV28 and TRBJ2-7, with 7 positions matching TRBD2. Germline V CDR1 and CDR2: MDHEN, SYDVKM. The J segment lost 9 bases and the V segment lost 5 bases, leaving 7 bases of the junction unmatched. The CDR3 loop spans 12 amino acids. This CDR3 reads CASSPLTGGQYF. CDR3 coding DNA: TGTGCCAGCAGTCCGCTTACGGGAGGGCAGTACTTC. Supplemented by reference TRBV28 and TRBJ2-7, the full variable domain reads DVKVTQSSRYLVKRTGEKVFLECVQDMDHENMFWYRQDPGLGLRLIYFSYDVKMKEKGDIPEGYSVSREKKERFSLILESASTNQTSMYLCASSPLTGGQYFGPGTRLTVT.

The V gene is TRBV5-8, the J gene TRBJ1-1; D is undetermined. This CDR3 comprises 12 residues. The V gene's germline CDR1 is SGHTS and CDR2 YDEGEE. V lost 3 bases, J lost 3 bases, and 6 bases lay in between. As DNA, the CDR3 is TGTGCCAGCAGCTACCGGGACACTGAAGCTTTCTTT. Amino acids: CASSYRDTEAFF.

The chain joins TRBV19 to TRBJ2-7; 8 bases line up with TRBD1. J was trimmed by 0 bases and V by 6 bases; bases with no gene match: 4. CDR1 and CDR2 from the germline V gene are LNHDA and SQIVND (reference sequence). CDR3 length equals 14 residues. CDR3 sequence reads: CASSPGQVSYEQYF. CDR3 nucleotide sequence: TGTGCCAGTAGCCCGGGACAGGTCTCCTACGAGCAGTACTTC.

A single count supports this clone. The chain joins TRBV7-2 to TRBJ2-3; 9 nucleotides agree with TRBD1. There are 18 residues in the CDR3. The trim removed 3 bases at V and 2 bases at J, leaving 12 bases unmatched. The germline CDR1 and CDR2 sequences are SGHTA and FQGNSA. CDR3 nucleotide sequence: TGTGCCAGCAGCTTTGTCGTGTTGGGGACAGGGAACACAGATACGCAGTATTTT. It translates to CASSFVVLGTGNTDTQYF. The variable domain in full, with the rest retrieved from reference TRBV7-2 and TRBJ2-3, is GAGVSQSPSNKVTEKGKDVELRCDPISGHTALYWYRQSLGQGLEFLIYFQGNSAPDKSGLPSDRFSAERTGGSVSTLTIQRTQQEDSAVYLCASSFVVLGTGNTDTQYFGPGTRLTVL.

The CDR3 sequence: CASSEALRAGGRDEQFF. The CDR3 DNA reads TGTGCCAGCAGTGAAGCGCTTCGGGCGGGAGGTAGGGATGAGCAGTTCTTC. The chain links TRBV2 to TRBJ2-1, with 8 bases aligning to TRBD2. Germline V gene sequence: CDR1 SNHLY, CDR2 FYNNEI. V trimming: 0 bases; J trimming: 8 bases; junction bases outside the gene matches: 12. The CDR3 has 17 residues.

The V and J genes are TRBV7-3 and TRBJ2-3; 7 positions match TRBD1. Germline-derived CDR1 and CDR2 are SGHTA and FQGTGA. V shed 5 bases and J 3 bases; nucleotides not matched to a gene: 8. The CDR3 has 15 amino acids. The CDR3 protein is CASSPEGQRTDTQYF. DNA of the CDR3: TGTGCCAGCAGCCCCGAGGGACAGAGAACAGATACGCAGTATTTT.

This clone was observed once. The chain uses TRBV10-3 and TRBJ1-1; D not certain. Trimming shortened V by 7 bases and J by 2 bases, and 11 bases separated the two germline ends. Germline V lookup: CDR1 ENHRY, CDR2 SYGVKD. This CDR3 region has 13 residues. The CDR3 bases are TGTGCCATCACCCAGGATGTAAACACTGAAGCTTTCTTT. Translation gives CAITQDVNTEAFF.